The clone carrying this TCR beta chain was counted many times. Its antigen is not identified. This CDR3 is built from 12 residues. In germline, CDR1 is MNHEY, CDR2 SVGEGT. Trimming pared 4 bases from V and 1 base from J, leaving 5 bases between. The source of the sample is a study of response to subunit inactivated influenza vaccine. MiXCR, run by TCRdb on the RT-PCR reads, gives a single entry per CDR3 protein. The table lists around 200,000 distinct CDR3 sequences, around an eighth of them singletons. Findings and caveats of the study: It was the authors' suggestion that each seasonal influenza vaccination recruits few new T cells.

Sequenced here: CD8+ T cells sorted from PBMCs, sampled 4 to 6 days after vaccination. The sequence came from a middle-aged man who received an inactivated influenza vaccine. V usage is TRBV6-2 or TRBV6-3 and J usage is TRBJ2-7; D remains unclear. The CDR3 nucleotides are TGTGCCAGCAGTTTTAATTCCTACGAGCAGTACTTC. Translating it yields CASSFNSYEQYF.